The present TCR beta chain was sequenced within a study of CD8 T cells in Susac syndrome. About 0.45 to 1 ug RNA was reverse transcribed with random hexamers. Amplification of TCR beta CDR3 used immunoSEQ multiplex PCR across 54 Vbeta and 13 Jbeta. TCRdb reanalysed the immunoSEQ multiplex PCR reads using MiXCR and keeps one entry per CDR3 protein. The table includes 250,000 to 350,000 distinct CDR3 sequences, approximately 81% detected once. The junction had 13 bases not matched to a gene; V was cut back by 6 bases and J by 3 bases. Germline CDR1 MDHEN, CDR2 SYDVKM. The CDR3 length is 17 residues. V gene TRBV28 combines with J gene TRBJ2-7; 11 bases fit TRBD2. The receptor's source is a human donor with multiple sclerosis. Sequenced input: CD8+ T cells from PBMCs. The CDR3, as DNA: TGTGCCAGCAGCTCATTTGTGGAAACTAGCGGGAGCTACGAGCAGTACTTC. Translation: CASSSFVETSGSYEQYF.